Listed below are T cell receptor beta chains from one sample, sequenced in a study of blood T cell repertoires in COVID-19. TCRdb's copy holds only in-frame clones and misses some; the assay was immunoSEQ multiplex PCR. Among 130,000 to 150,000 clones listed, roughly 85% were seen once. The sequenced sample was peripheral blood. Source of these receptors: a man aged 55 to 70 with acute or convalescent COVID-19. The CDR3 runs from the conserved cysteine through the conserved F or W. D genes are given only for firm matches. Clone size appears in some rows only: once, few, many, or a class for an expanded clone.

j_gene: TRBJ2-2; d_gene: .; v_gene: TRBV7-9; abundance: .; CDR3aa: CASSRRASGELFF; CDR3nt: TGTGCCAGCAGCCGGAGGGCGTCCGGGGAGCTGTTTTTT
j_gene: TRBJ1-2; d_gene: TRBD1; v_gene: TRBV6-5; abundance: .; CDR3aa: CASSTRTGGDGYTF; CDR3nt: TGTGCCAGCAGTACTCGGACAGGGGGGGATGGCTACACCTTC
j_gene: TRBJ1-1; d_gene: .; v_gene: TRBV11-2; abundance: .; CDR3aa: CASSSSGAGGIEAFF; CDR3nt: TGTGCCAGCAGCTCATCCGGCGCAGGAGGAATTGAAGCTTTCTTT
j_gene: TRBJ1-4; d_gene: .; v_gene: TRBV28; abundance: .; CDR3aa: CASSLYTRRAGSGKLFF; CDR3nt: TGTGCCAGCAGTTTATATACCCGCCGGGCGGGCAGCGGAAAACTGTTTTTT
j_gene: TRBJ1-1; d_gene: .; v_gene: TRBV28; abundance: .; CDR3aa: CACSYGGFEAFF; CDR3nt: TGTGCCTGCTCCTACGGGGGATTTGAAGCTTTCTTT
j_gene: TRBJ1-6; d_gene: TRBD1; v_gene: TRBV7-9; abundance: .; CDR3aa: CASSASGGGSPLHF; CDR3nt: TGTGCCAGCAGCGCGTCGGGAGGGGGCTCACCCCTCCACTTT
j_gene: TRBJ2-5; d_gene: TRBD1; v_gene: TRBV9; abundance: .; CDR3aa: CASSAGQGTWETQYF; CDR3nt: TGTGCCAGCAGCGCCGGACAGGGGACATGGGAGACCCAGTACTTC
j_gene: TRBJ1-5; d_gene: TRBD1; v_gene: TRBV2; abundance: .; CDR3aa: CASSDRQGAVQPQHF; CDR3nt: TGTGCCAGCAGTGACCGACAGGGGGCTGTTCAGCCCCAGCATTTT
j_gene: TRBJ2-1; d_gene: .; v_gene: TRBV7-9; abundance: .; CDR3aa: CASSALTGNEQFF; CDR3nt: TGTGCCAGCAGCGCGCTGACTGGCAATGAGCAGTTCTTC
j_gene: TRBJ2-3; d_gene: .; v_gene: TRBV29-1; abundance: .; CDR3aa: CSVEYSTDTQYF; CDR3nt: TGCAGCGTTGAATACTCCACAGATACGCAGTATTTT
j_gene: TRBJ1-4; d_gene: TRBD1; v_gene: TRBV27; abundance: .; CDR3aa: CASSLSPGTGGEKLFF; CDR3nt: TGTGCCAGCAGTTTATCTCCCGGGACAGGGGGTGAAAAACTGTTTTTT
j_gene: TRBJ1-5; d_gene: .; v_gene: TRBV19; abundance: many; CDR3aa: CASTSGGTYSNQPQHF; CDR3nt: TGTGCCAGTACCTCGGGGGGGACGTATAGCAATCAGCCCCAGCATTTT
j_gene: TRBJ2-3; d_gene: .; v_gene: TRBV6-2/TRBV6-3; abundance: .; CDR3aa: CASSPSRGRNTDTQYF; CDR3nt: TGTGCCAGCAGTCCCTCCAGGGGAAGAAACACAGATACGCAGTATTTT
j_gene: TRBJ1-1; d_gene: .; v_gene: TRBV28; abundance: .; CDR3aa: CASSLPVRTEAFF; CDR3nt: TGTGCCAGCAGTTTACCAGTCCGCACTGAAGCTTTCTTT
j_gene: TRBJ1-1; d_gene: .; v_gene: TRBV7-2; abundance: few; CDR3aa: CASSSGQRTEAFF; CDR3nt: TGTGCCAGCAGCTCGGGACAAAGGACTGAAGCTTTCTTT
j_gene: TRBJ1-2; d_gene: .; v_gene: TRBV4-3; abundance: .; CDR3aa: CASSSMAGGAGVYGYTF; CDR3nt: TGCGCCAGCAGCTCCATGGCGGGGGGGGCAGGGGTCTATGGCTACACCTTC
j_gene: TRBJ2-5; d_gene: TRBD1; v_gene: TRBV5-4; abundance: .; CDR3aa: CASSLASGQGRGETQYF; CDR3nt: TGTGCCAGCAGCTTGGCATCCGGACAGGGTAGAGGAGAGACCCAGTACTTC
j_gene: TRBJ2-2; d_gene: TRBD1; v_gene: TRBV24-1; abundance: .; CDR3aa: CATTGQGNTGELFF; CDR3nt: TGTGCCACCACCGGACAGGGGAACACCGGGGAGCTGTTTTTT
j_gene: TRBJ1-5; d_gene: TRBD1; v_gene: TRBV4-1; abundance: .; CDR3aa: CASSQRQGDNQPQHF; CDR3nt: TGCGCCAGCAGCCAACGACAGGGGGACAATCAGCCCCAGCATTTT
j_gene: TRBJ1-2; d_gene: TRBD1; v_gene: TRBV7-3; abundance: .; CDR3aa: CASSVDRGHGYTF; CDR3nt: TGTGCCAGCAGCGTAGACAGGGGGCACGGCTACACCTTC
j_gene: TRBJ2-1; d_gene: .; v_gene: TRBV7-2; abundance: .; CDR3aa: CASSAAVSNEQFF; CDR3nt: TGTGCCAGCAGCGCCGCCGTGAGCAATGAGCAGTTCTTC
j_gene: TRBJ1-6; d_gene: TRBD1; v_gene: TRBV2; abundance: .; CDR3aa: CASSEGGQGNSPLHF; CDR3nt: TGTGCCAGCAGTGAGGGCGGACAGGGAAATTCACCCCTCCACTTT
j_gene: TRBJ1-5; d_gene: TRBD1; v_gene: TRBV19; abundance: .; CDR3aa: CASRNDREGNQPQHF; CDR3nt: TGTGCCAGTAGAAACGACAGGGAAGGGAATCAGCCCCAGCATTTT
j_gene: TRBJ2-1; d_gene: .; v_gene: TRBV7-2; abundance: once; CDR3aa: CASSPLSRYNEQFF; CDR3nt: TGTGCCAGCAGCCCGCTCTCGAGGTACAATGAGCAGTTCTTC
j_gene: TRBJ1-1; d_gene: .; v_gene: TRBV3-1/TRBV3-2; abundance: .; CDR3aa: CASSPGGGEAFF; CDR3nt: TGTGCCAGCAGCCCGGGGGGGGGCGAAGCTTTCTTT
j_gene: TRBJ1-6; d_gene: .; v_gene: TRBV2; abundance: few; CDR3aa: CASSEALDSNSPLHF; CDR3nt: TGTGCCAGCAGTGAAGCGCTCGACTCTAATTCACCCCTCCACTTT
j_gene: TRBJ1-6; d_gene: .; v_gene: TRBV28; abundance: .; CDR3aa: CASSPTRAIYNSPLHF; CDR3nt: TGTGCCAGCAGTCCTACCCGAGCTATCTATAATTCACCCCTCCACTTT
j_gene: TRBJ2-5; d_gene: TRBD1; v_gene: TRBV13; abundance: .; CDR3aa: CASSPRGQGETQYF; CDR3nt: TGTGCCAGCAGCCCACGGGGACAGGGGGAGACCCAGTACTTC
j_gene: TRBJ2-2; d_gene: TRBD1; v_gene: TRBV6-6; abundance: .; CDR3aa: CASPGGTGELFF; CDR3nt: TGTGCCAGTCCAGGGGGTACCGGGGAGCTGTTTTTT
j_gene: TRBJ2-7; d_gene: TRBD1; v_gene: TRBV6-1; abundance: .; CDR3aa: CASSEVWGQGLYEQYF; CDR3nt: TGTGCCAGCAGTGAAGTGTGGGGACAGGGGCTCTACGAGCAGTACTTC
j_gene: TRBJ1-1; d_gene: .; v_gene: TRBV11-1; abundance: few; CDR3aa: CASSFDSGREAFF; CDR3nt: TGTGCCAGCAGCTTCGACTCCGGTAGGGAAGCTTTCTTT
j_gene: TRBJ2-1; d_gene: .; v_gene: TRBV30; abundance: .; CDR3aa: CAWSVYLAGGNGASYLFNEQFF; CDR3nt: TGTGCCTGGAGTGTATATCTCGCTGGAGGGAATGGGGCCAGCTACCTTTTCAATGAGCAGTTCTTC
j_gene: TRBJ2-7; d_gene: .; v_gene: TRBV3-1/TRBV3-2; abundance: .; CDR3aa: CASSQPGSYEQYF; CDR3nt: TGTGCCAGCAGCCAACCAGGCTCCTACGAGCAGTACTTC
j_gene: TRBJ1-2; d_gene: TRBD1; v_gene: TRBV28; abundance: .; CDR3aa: CASSPPGQGLTRGYTF; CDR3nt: TGTGCCAGCAGTCCTCCCGGACAGGGGCTAACTAGAGGCTACACCTTC
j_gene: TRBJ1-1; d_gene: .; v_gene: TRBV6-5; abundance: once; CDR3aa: CASTPLESGTEAFF; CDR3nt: TGTGCCAGCACCCCCCTGGAGAGCGGCACTGAAGCTTTCTTT
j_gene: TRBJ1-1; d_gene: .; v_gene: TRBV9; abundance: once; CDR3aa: CASSREPAIMNTEAFF; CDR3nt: TGTGCCAGCAGCCGGGAGCCAGCCATTATGAACACTGAAGCTTTCTTT
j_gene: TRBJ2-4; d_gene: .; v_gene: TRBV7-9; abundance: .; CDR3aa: CASSQGLGNIQYF; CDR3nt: TGTGCCAGCAGCCAAGGTCTAGGAAACATTCAGTACTTC
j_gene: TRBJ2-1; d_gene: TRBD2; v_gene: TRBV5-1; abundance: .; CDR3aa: CASSYLAGGMNEQFF; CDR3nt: TGCGCCAGCAGCTATTTAGCGGGTGGGATGAATGAGCAGTTCTTC
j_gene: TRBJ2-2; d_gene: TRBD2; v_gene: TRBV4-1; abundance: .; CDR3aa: CASSQDGGGNTGELFF; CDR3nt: TGCGCCAGCAGCCAAGACGGCGGGGGGAACACCGGGGAGCTGTTTTTT
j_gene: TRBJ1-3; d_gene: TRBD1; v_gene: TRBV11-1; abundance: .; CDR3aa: CASSGQGIGENTIYF; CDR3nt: TGTGCCAGCAGCGGACAGGGAATCGGCGAAAACACCATATATTTT
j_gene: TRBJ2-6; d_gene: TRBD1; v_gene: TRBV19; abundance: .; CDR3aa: CASRGTGKAGANVLTF; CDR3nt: TGTGCCAGTAGGGGGACAGGGAAGGCTGGGGCCAACGTCCTGACTTTC
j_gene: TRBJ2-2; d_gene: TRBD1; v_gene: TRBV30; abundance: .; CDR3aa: CAWRWTGGSGELFF; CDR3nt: TGTGCCTGGAGATGGACAGGGGGATCCGGGGAGCTGTTTTTT